A single sample is the source of the 3 T cell receptor beta chains below, sequenced in a study of blood T cell repertoires in COVID-19. TCRdb keeps only in-frame clones here, not all; method: immunoSEQ multiplex PCR. Here the sample spans about 160,000 clones, roughly 91% being singletons. The sequenced material came from peripheral blood. The receptors derive from a man younger than 30 with acute or convalescent COVID-19.

The chain couples TRBV7-7 to TRBJ2-1; TRBD2 agrees at 9 bases. The germline V gene has CDR1 SSHAT and CDR2 FNYEAQ (reference sequence). The length of the CDR3 is 13 residues. V lost 5 bases and J lost 8; bases outside the gene matches: 4. CDR3: CASSPGTSHEQFF. CDR3 in DNA: TGTGCCAGCAGCCCAGGGACTAGCCATGAGCAGTTCTTC.

J is TRBJ2-1 and V is TRBV7-9, with TRBD1 identical over 7 bases. Per germline, CDR1 SEHNR and CDR2 FQNEAQ (reference sequence). The V and J ends lost 5 bases and 2 bases, in that order; junction bases with no gene match: 12. The CDR3 has 17 residues. The CDR3 region is CASSLSRPGGTYNEQFF. The CDR3 DNA sequence: TGTGCCAGCAGCCTTAGCAGACCAGGGGGTACCTACAATGAGCAGTTCTTC.

In its sample, this clone was seen a few times. The V and J genes are TRBV5-1 and TRBJ2-1; no definite D call. The CDR3 loop spans 19 amino acids. The V gene lost 3 bases and the J gene lost 2 bases, with 24 bases spanning the gap. CDR1 and CDR2 (germline): SGHRS, YFSETQ. The CDR3 bases are TGCGCCAGCAGCTCCTCCCCAACCCGAGTCTCCAAAACCTACAATGAGCAGTTCTTC. This encodes CASSSSPTRVSKTYNEQFF.